A single sample gave rise to the 18 T cell receptor beta chains below, sequenced in a study of CD8+CD57+ T cells in acquired aplastic anemia. TCR beta VDJ combinations and CDR3 sequences were profiled from genomic DNA. Each CDR3 protein gets one entry after TCRdb re-called the reads with MiXCR. The table has roughly 130,000 distinct CDR3 sequences, 48% seen once; the top ten hold about 2.5%. Sequencing used sorted CD4+, CD8+, or CD8+CD57+ T cells (not recorded which) from PBMCs. The source of these receptors is a human donor in good health, serving as a control.

The chain links TRBV29-1 to TRBJ1-1, with D tentatively TRBD1 (5 bases). The CDR3 is 15 residues long. Germline V gene sequence: CDR1 SQVTM, CDR2 ANQGSEA. The ends were cut back, 2 bases at V and 5 bases at J, with 18 bases in the middle. This CDR3 reads CSVERPGRIMTEAFF. CDR3 nucleotide sequence: TGCAGCGTTGAACGGCCAGGGCGGATTATGACTGAAGCTTTCTTT.

This clonotype appeared many times. This rearrangement joins TRBV11-2 to TRBJ2-7; 7 bases align to TRBD1. The J segment lost 4 bases and the V segment lost 3 bases, leaving 6 bases of the junction unmatched. The CDR3 sequence is 14 residues long. Germline-derived CDR1 and CDR2 are SGHAT and FQNNGV. CDR3 in amino acids: CASSFQGGPYEQYF. The DNA of the CDR3 is TGTGCCAGCAGCTTTCAAGGGGGCCCTTACGAGCAGTACTTC.

The chain recombines TRBV10-3 with TRBJ1-2; D perhaps matches TRBD1 (5 bases). This CDR3 is built from 12 residues. V lost 2 bases and J lost 8, with 9 bases in between. Germline loops: CDR1 ENHRY, CDR2 SYGVKD. CDR3: CAISEEGDGYTF. The CDR3 coding sequence is TGTGCCATCAGTGAGGAAGGGGACGGCTACACCTTC.

This sequence joins TRBV19 and TRBJ1-1; D perhaps matches TRBD1 (5 bases). The CDR3 consists of 11 residues. Trimming removed 7 bases at V and 4 bases at J, with 7 bases between. Germline V gene lookup returns CDR1 LNHDA and CDR2 SQIVND (reference sequence). The CDR3 protein is CASTGFTEAFF. The CDR3 DNA is TGTGCCAGTACAGGGTTCACTGAAGCTTTCTTT.

For this clonotype: A much larger clone differs by one base, so this may be a read error. The chain has TRBV18 and TRBJ2-7; D is uncertain. Germline CDR1 and CDR2: KGHSH and LQKENI. V was trimmed by 0 bases and J by 5 bases, leaving 11 bases between them. This CDR3 comprises 14 residues. CDR3 protein: CASSPPGPLHEQYF. In DNA form, the CDR3 reads TGTGCCAGCTCACCACCTGGACCGTTACACGAGCAGTACTTC.

Concerning this clonotype: At one end, the junction sequence differs from germline, possibly due to a read error. This chain joins TRBV20-1 and TRBJ2-5, with D possibly TRBD1 on 5 matching bases. This CDR3 contains 15 residues. Germline V gene data show CDR1 as DFQATT and CDR2 as SNEGSKA (reference sequence). CDR3 nucleotides: TGCAGTGCTGGAGATCCGACGGTAAGGGGAGAGACCCAGTACTTC. Translating gives CSAGDPTVRGETQYF.

This clonotype was found many times. At one end the junction does not follow the germline gene, possibly because of a read error. V and J are TRBV12-3 or TRBV12-4 and TRBJ1-6; possible D gene TRBD1, 6 bases. CDR3 length: 13 amino acids. DNA for the CDR3: TGTGCCAGCATCCAAAACGGCCAGGGGCCCCTTCACTTT. Protein sequence: CASIQNGQGPLHF.

The sample holds a few counts of this clonotype. The V gene is TRBV7-8, the J gene TRBJ2-7; D gene uncertain. V was clipped by 5 bases and J by 5 bases, with 10 bases between them. The CDR3 runs 12 residues. Germline V gene sequence: CDR1 SGHVS, CDR2 FQNEAQ. The chain's CDR3 is CASSTYLDEQYF. The CDR3 region has the DNA TGTGCCAGCAGCACGTATCTGGACGAGCAGTACTTC.

This clonotype was seen only a few times. The chain is built from TRBV10-3 and TRBJ2-5; TRBD1 matches 8 bases. With V trimmed by 3 bases and J by 6 bases, 6 bases remained unmatched. This CDR3 region has 14 residues. Germline CDR1 reads ENHRY; CDR2 reads SYGVKD. CDR3 nucleotide sequence: TGTGCCATCAGTGAAGGGGGGACAGGACAGACCCAGTACTTC. This sequence encodes CAISEGGTGQTQYF.

The chain has TRBV9 and TRBJ2-3; 13 bases are shared with TRBD2. Germline loops: CDR1 SGDLS, CDR2 YYNGEE. The CDR3 length is 16 residues. V was clipped by 4 bases and J by 5 bases; unmatched bases: 7. This CDR3 is CASSPGLAGRGDTQYF. The CDR3 DNA follows: TGTGCCAGCAGCCCGGGACTAGCGGGGCGGGGAGATACGCAGTATTTT.

To note about this clonotype: Being one base from a much bigger clone, this may be a read error. This chain links TRBV6-1 with TRBJ1-4; D is undetermined. The germline V gene has CDR1 MNHNS and CDR2 SASEGT. The length of the CDR3 is 14 residues. The CDR3 DNA reads as TGTGCCACCTATTCGCCGGACTCGGGTGAAAAACTGCTTTTT. It translates to CATYSPDSGEKLLF.

Comment on this clonotype: The junction departs from germline at one end; a sequencing error may be responsible. The V gene is TRBV29-1, the J gene TRBJ1-2, with TRBD1 matching over 8 bases. CDR1 and CDR2 from the germline V gene are SQVTM and ANQGSEA. The CDR3 covers 15 residues. DNA for the CDR3: TGCAGCGTTAGACTATCGGGGGCAGGGGGCTATGGCCACACCTTC. It codes for CSVRLSGAGGYGHTF.

At least ten counts were recorded for this clonotype. The CDR3 nucleotides read TGCAGTGCTAGAATCCCACCTACCTACAATGAGCAGTTCTTC. Amino acid sequence: CSARIPPTYNEQFF. This chain connects TRBV20-1 to TRBJ2-1; D is ambiguous. V was clipped by 2 bases and J by 2 bases, with 10 bases between them. This CDR3 contains 14 residues. The germline V gene has CDR1 DFQATT and CDR2 SNEGSKA (reference sequence).

This clonotype was seen at least ten times. The CDR3 nucleotides read TGTGCCAGCAACCTAGCGGGGCTGGAGACCCAGTACTTC. As protein: CASNLAGLETQYF. The V gene is TRBV6-2 or TRBV6-3, the J gene TRBJ2-5; 9 bases line up with TRBD2. Germline V lookup: CDR1 MNHEY, CDR2 SVGEGT. CDR3 length: 13 residues. V was pared by 7 bases and J by 5 bases, with 5 bases of the junction left unmatched.

This clonotype was observed many times. The chain recombines TRBV7-6 with TRBJ2-5; no definite D call. The V gene's germline CDR1 is SGHVS and CDR2 FNYEAQ. This CDR3 is 15 amino acids long. V was pared by 5 bases and J by 0 bases, with 13 bases between. DNA for the CDR3: TGTGCCAGCAGCCGTACCCCTACGTACCAAGAGACCCAGTACTTC. Its protein is CASSRTPTYQETQYF.

CDR3 nucleotides: TGTGCCAGCAGGGGAGGCTACGAGCAGTACTTC. This codes for CASRGGYEQYF. V and J are TRBV2 and TRBJ2-7, with a tentative D call TRBD2 (6 bases). The CDR3 loop spans 11 amino acids. CDR1 and CDR2 (germline): SNHLY, FYNNEI. V lost 6 bases to trimming and J lost 3 bases, with 6 bases between them. The variable domain in full, with the rest retrieved from reference TRBV2 and TRBJ2-7, is EPEVTQTPSHQVTQMGQEVILRCVPISNHLYFYWYRQILGQKVEFLVSFYNNEISEKSEIFDDQFSVERPDGSNFTLKIRSTKLEDSAMYFCASRGGYEQYFGPGTRLTVT.

The chain has TRBV19 and TRBJ1-1, with 7 bases matching TRBD1. V shed 5 bases, J shed 10 bases, and the junction held 10 bases outside the gene matches. Looked up from germline, CDR1 is LNHDA and CDR2 is SQIVND (reference sequence). The CDR3 extends over 13 amino acids. DNA for the CDR3: TGTGCCAGTAGTTTACGGACAGGTTTGATAGCTTTCTTT. The encoded protein is CASSLRTGLIAFF. The complete variable domain, with remaining parts taken from reference TRBV19 and TRBJ1-1, reads DGGITQSPKYLFRKEGQNVTLSCEQNLNHDAMYWYRQDPGQGLRLIYYSQIVNDFQKGDIAEGYSVSREKKESFPLTVTSAQKNPTAFYLCASSLRTGLIAFFGQGTRLTVV.

Points on this clonotype: Possible read error: a much larger clone is one base away. This CDR3 is missing its conserved last phenylalanine or tryptophan, likely due to a read error. The chain employs TRBV6-1 and TRBJ2-5; D is perhaps TRBD2 (5 bases). Looked up from germline, CDR1 is MNHNS and CDR2 is SASEGT. V was cut by 7 bases and J by 4 bases, with 13 bases left in between. The CDR3 consists of 13 residues. CDR3 region: CASNDLAIETQYS. The CDR3 DNA follows: TGTGCCAGCAACGACCTAGCAATAGAGACCCAGTACTCC.